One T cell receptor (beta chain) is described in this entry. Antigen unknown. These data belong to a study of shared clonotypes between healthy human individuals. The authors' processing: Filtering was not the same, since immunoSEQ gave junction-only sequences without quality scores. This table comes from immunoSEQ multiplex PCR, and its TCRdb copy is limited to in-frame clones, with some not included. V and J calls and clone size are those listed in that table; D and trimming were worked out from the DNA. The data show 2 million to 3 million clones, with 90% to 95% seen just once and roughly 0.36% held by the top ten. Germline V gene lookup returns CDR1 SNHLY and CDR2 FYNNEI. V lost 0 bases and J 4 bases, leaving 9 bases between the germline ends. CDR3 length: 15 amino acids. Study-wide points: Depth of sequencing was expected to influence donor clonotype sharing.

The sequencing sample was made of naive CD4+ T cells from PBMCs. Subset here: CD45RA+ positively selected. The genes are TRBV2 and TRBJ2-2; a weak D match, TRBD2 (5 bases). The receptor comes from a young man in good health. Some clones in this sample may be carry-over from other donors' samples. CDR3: CASSEAKRVTGELFF. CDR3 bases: TGTGCCAGCAGTGAAGCTAAGAGGGTCACCGGGGAGCTGTTTTTT.